This T cell receptor (beta chain) was obtained from a study of memory CD4+ T cells and cytomegalovirus serostatus. About the research overall: Healthy Belgian adult donors included under ten CMV-positive and some 24 CMV-negative people. Notes on the study in general: Repertoires predicted CMV serostatus with median bootstrapped AUC of approximately 0.94. About 40% of the roughly 160 known CMV-associated TCRbeta sequences appeared in CD4+ memory.

The sort gate was single viable CD3+CD4+CD8-CD45RO+ cells for memory CD4+ T cells. Authors' data handling: After removing out-of-frame reads, 2 million to 2.5 million distinct TCRbeta sequences remained. Generated by immunoSEQ multiplex PCR, the TCRdb table keeps only in-frame clones and is missing some. V and J calls plus clone size are reproduced from that table; the DNA served to infer D and trimming. The sample holds about 58,000 clones, about four fifths seen once. Details on this clone: The antigen remains undetermined.

The clonotype was recovered from an adult in good health and CMV-seronegative. Some clones in this sample may be carry-over from other donors' samples. The sequenced sample consisted of memory CD4+ T cells from blood.

The CDR3 bases are TGTGCCAGCACAAGGGGACAGGGCTCATACAATGAGCAGTTCTTC. Protein product: CASTRGQGSYNEQFF. The chain joins TRBV28 to TRBJ2-1; 9 bases agree with TRBD1. Germline lookup yields CDR1 MDHEN and CDR2 SYDVKM. This CDR3 is built from 15 residues. J was trimmed by 4 bases and V by 7 bases; bases with no gene match: 8.